The clone carrying this T cell receptor beta chain showed up just once. Antigen specificity is unknown. The data were taken from a study of shared clonotypes between healthy human individuals. Findings of the study overall: Shared across a few donors were around 5% of the naive CD4 clonotypes. Against clonotypes common to all four donors, non-shared ones had lower generation probabilities.

The V gene's germline CDR1 is MNHEY and CDR2 SMNVEV (reference sequence). The V and J ends lost 1 base and 4 bases, in that order; junction bases with no gene match: 8. The CDR3 is made up of 16 amino acids. As handled by the study authors: ImmunoSEQ gave junction-only sequences without quality scores, so filtering differed. Libraries were prepared by immunoSEQ multiplex PCR; TCRdb keeps only in-frame clonotypes and omits some of them. The V and J calls and clone size were taken over from that table, and D and trimming were inferred from the DNA. Among about 2 million clones listed, roughly 96% were seen once.

The sample consisted of naive CD4+ T cells sorted from blood. Subset noted: CD45RA+ positively selected. This TCR was recovered from a man between 18 and 29 years old in good health. The V call is TRBV27, the J call TRBJ2-7, with 9 positions matching TRBD2. CDR3 in DNA: TGTGCCAGCAGTTTATATGGTAGCGGGGGCGAGTACGAGCAGTACTTC. Amino acids: CASSLYGSGGEYEQYF.